The 11 T cell receptor beta chains in this list originate from one sample, sequenced in a study of blood T cell repertoires in COVID-19. Data came from immunoSEQ multiplex PCR; TCRdb stores just in-frame clones and leaves some out. The table shows approximately 170,000 clones, with around four fifths occurring only once. The sequencing sample was made of peripheral blood. These TCRs come from a woman older than 75 with COVID-19, enrolled during active disease.

This clone was seen a few times. The chain recombines TRBV20-1 with TRBJ2-1; D gene unclear. This CDR3 is built from 11 residues. V was trimmed by 5 bases and J by 7 bases, leaving 9 bases between them. Germline V gene data show CDR1 as DFQATT and CDR2 as SNEGSKA (reference sequence). In nucleotides, the CDR3 is TGCAGTGCTGCCATTAGAAATGAGCAGTTCTTC. This encodes CSAAIRNEQFF.

By proportion, this clone is medium-sized (0.01 to 0.1%). The gene calls are TRBV2 and TRBJ2-3, with 11 bases matching TRBD2. Germline V lookup: CDR1 SNHLY, CDR2 FYNNEI. Trimming cost V 6 bases and J 3 bases; bases outside gene matches: 5. The CDR3 is 15 residues long. CDR3 amino acids: CASRGLADPTDTQYF. The CDR3 DNA reads as TGTGCCAGCAGGGGACTAGCGGACCCAACAGATACGCAGTATTTT.

This rearrangement joins TRBV4-2 to TRBJ1-1; D is uncertain. This CDR3 region has 15 residues. Trimming left V 1 base short and J 0 bases short, with 9 bases between. Germline loops: CDR1 LGHNA, CDR2 YNFKEQ. The CDR3 is CASSQGHNLNTEAFF. The DNA of the CDR3 is TGTGCCAGCAGCCAAGGTCACAATTTGAACACTGAAGCTTTCTTT.

The genes are TRBV2 and TRBJ1-6, with D tentatively TRBD1 (6 bases). The length of the CDR3 is 15 residues. V was shortened by 11 bases and J by 9 bases, with 23 bases between the two germline ends. Germline V gene sequence: CDR1 SNHLY, CDR2 FYNNEI. The DNA of the CDR3 is TGTGCCGGGGGGCTGGGAGGGTCTCAGAGTTCACCCCTCCACTTT. This gives the protein CAGGLGGSQSSPLHF.

V and J are TRBV6-1 and TRBJ1-3; perhaps TRBD1 as D (6 bases). Germline CDR1 and CDR2: MNHNS and SASEGT. CDR3 length: 15 residues. V was trimmed by 2 bases and J by 2 bases, leaving 10 bases between them. CDR3 residues: CASSEPGGPGNTIYF. CDR3 coding DNA: TGTGCCAGCAGTGAACCGGGGGGCCCTGGAAACACCATATATTTT.

The chain has TRBV4-2 and TRBJ2-3, with D perhaps matching TRBD1 (6 bases). The CDR3 contains 14 residues. V lost 0 bases, J lost 10 bases, and 14 bases lay in between. Germline V gene data show CDR1 as LGHNA and CDR2 as YNFKEQ. CDR3 protein: CASSQDVRGWAQYF. The CDR3 coding sequence is TGTGCCAGCAGCCAAGATGTAAGGGGGTGGGCGCAGTATTTT.

The chain joins TRBV15 to TRBJ1-5; D remains ambiguous. The CDR3 has 14 residues. V was cut by 5 bases and J by 7 bases, with 15 bases left in between. CDR1 LNHNV and CDR2 YYDKDF come from the germline V gene (reference sequence). The CDR3 protein is CATSPRVARQPQHF. CDR3 nucleotides: TGTGCCACCAGCCCCCGTGTGGCCCGACAGCCCCAGCATTTT.

This chain joins TRBV27 and TRBJ2-5; D call uncertain. Trimming removed 3 bases from V and 4 bases from J, with 9 bases in between. Per the germline V gene, CDR1 is MNHEY and CDR2 is SMNVEV (reference sequence). The CDR3 totals 13 residues. DNA for the CDR3: TGTGCCAGCAGTTTCGGTGGTCCAGAGACCCAGTACTTC. Its protein product is CASSFGGPETQYF.

The chain combines TRBV7-8 with TRBJ2-7; D not certain. The CDR3 totals 14 residues. V lost 9 bases and J 1 base, leaving 16 bases between the germline ends. From germline, CDR1 is SGHVS and CDR2 FQNEAQ. CDR3 sequence reads: CASKDFLNSYEQYF. The CDR3 nucleotides read TGTGCCAGTAAAGACTTCCTAAATTCCTACGAGCAGTACTTC.

V usage is TRBV10-3 and J usage is TRBJ2-1, with TRBD2 matching 9 bases. This CDR3 region has 14 residues. After removal of 4 bases from V and 2 bases from J, the junction contained 0 bases not matched to a gene. CDR1 and CDR2 from the germline V gene are ENHRY and SYGVKD. CDR3 sequence reads: CAISVAGAYNEQFF. The CDR3 bases are TGTGCCATCAGTGTAGCGGGGGCCTACAATGAGCAGTTCTTC.

The V gene is TRBV12-3 or TRBV12-4, the J gene TRBJ1-1; 9 positions match TRBD1. Germline trimming cut 6 bases from V and 7 bases from J; bases unmatched to any gene: 6. The CDR3 totals 13 residues. The CDR3 protein is CASSLGQGFEAFF. The CDR3 DNA reads as TGTGCCAGCAGCCTCGGACAGGGGTTTGAAGCTTTCTTT.